The 22 T cell receptor beta chains below were found in one sample sequenced in a study of cytomegalovirus exposure and HLA in healthy donors (dated by TCRdb to about 2017). Libraries were built with the immunoSEQ multiplex PCR assay. For the multiplex PCR, a mixture combining 60 forward primers for TCR Vbeta segments and 13 reverse primers for TCR Jbeta segments was used. The immuneACCESS repertoire file appears here via TCRdb, limited to in-frame rearrangements. These files lack a portion of the clones; in checked studies, under half of the deficit traces to unresolved V genes, and the cause of the others is not known. Within this sample are some 180,000 clones, with over 65% of them counted one time only. The top ten constitute roughly 3% of the sample. The specimen was PBMCs. The source of these receptors is a woman in her 30s in good health and CMV-seronegative.

This clone has a handful of counts. The V gene is TRBV7-5, the J gene TRBJ2-3; TRBD2 is the table's D call, not checked against the DNA. TRBV7-5 has pseudogene status. The CDR3 loop spans 18 amino acids. DNA for the CDR3: TGTGCCAGAAGCCCCTTTCCGGGACTAGCGGTTAGCACAGATACGCAGTATTTT. Translation: CARSPFPGLAVSTDTQYF.

This clone has just a few counts. The chain is built from TRBV19 and TRBJ1-1, with 11 bases fitting TRBD1. CDR1 is LNHDA, CDR2 SQIVND, per germline (reference sequence). CDR3 length: 13 residues. The V gene end was trimmed by 6 bases and the J gene end by 11 bases; junction bases not matched to a gene: 8. CDR3 residues: CASRIWTGGEAFF. CDR3 in DNA: TGTGCCAGTAGGATTTGGACAGGGGGCGAGGCTTTCTTT.

The chain joins TRBV28 to TRBJ1-2; the D is unclear. Trimming left V 5 bases short and J 2 bases short, with 15 bases between. Germline V gene lookup returns CDR1 MDHEN and CDR2 SYDVKM. The CDR3 loop spans 15 amino acids. CDR3 amino acids: CASSPFGVPNYGYTF. The DNA of the CDR3 is TGTGCCAGCAGTCCCTTCGGGGTGCCCAACTATGGCTACACCTTC.

The chain employs TRBV30 and TRBJ2-1, with D hard to call. This CDR3 has 12 residues. Germline-derived CDR1 and CDR2 are GTSNPN and SVGIG (reference sequence). The germline V and J ends were trimmed by 3 bases and 8 bases, with 11 bases remaining between them. CDR3 nucleotide sequence: TGTGCCTGGAGCTTTTCAGACTATGAGCAGTTCTTC. This sequence encodes CAWSFSDYEQFF. Drawing the rest from reference TRBV30 and TRBJ2-1, the complete variable domain is SQTIHQWPATLVQPVGSPLSLECTVEGTSNPNLYWYRQAAGRGLQLLFYSVGIGQISSEVPQNLSASRPQDRQFILSSKKLLLSDSGFYLCAWSFSDYEQFFGPGTRLTVL.

This clone was seen only a few times. V is TRBV6-5 and J is TRBJ1-5; D possibly corresponds to TRBD1 (5 bases). The CDR3 is 11 residues long. Germline CDR1 and CDR2: MNHEY and SVGAGI. V lost 4 bases and J 11 bases, leaving 9 bases between the germline ends. CDR3 coding DNA: TGTGCCAGCAGTTTTGGAGGGGCCCAGCATTTT. The encoded protein is CASSFGGAQHF.

This clone appeared once. The chain joins TRBV25-1 to TRBJ2-5; tentative D call: TRBD1 (5 bases). The germline V gene encodes CDR1 MGHDK and CDR2 SYGVNS. This CDR3 contains 12 residues. V lost 2 bases and J 4 bases, leaving 5 bases between the germline ends. The CDR3 loop is CASSEQGETQYF. As DNA, the CDR3 is TGTGCCAGCAGTGAACAGGGAGAGACCCAGTACTTC.

The chain employs TRBV5-6 and TRBJ2-1, with D uncertain. Between the trimmed V and J ends, which lost 1 base and 0 bases, there was a span of 8 bases. CDR3 size: 15 residues. Germline-derived CDR1 and CDR2 are SGHDT and YYEEEE. CDR3 nucleotides: TGTGCCAGCAGCTTGAACATAATCTCCTACAATGAGCAGTTCTTC. Protein sequence: CASSLNIISYNEQFF. Full variable domain (missing parts from reference TRBV5-6 and TRBJ2-1): DAGVTQSPTHLIKTRGQQVTLRCSPKSGHDTVSWYQQALGQGPQFIFQYYEEEERQRGNFPDRFSGHQFPNYSSELNVNALLLGDSALYLCASSLNIISYNEQFFGPGTRLTVL.

V and J are TRBV27 and TRBJ1-1; D call uncertain. CDR1 is MNHEY, CDR2 SMNVEV, per germline (reference sequence). This CDR3 contains 13 residues. With 6 bases removed from V and 2 bases from J, the gap between germline ends came to 10 bases. The CDR3 nucleotides are TGTGCCAGCAGGAGACAAGTAAACACTGAAGCTTTCTTT. Translated: CASRRQVNTEAFF.

This chain connects TRBV10-3 to TRBJ2-5; D unresolved. The germline V and J ends were trimmed by 6 bases and 1 base, with 9 bases remaining between them. This CDR3 region has 13 residues. Per germline, CDR1 ENHRY and CDR2 SYGVKD. CDR3 nucleotide sequence: TGTGCCATCAGCCGTTCCCTCCAAGAGACCCAGTACTTC. Residues: CAISRSLQETQYF.

The J gene is TRBJ2-5, the V gene TRBV4-1; 8 bases fit TRBD2. CDR1 and CDR2 (germline): MGHRA, YSYEKL. Losses at the gene ends were 3 bases for V and 0 bases for J; bases not matched to a gene: 9. The CDR3 runs to 17 residues. The CDR3, as DNA: TGCGCCAGCAGCCAGGATCGCAGCGGGAGACACCAAGAGACCCAGTACTTC. It translates to CASSQDRSGRHQETQYF.

The chain is built from TRBV19 and TRBJ2-3, with 9 positions matching TRBD1. V shed 5 bases, J shed 2 bases, and the junction held 8 bases outside the gene matches. Germline values: CDR1 LNHDA, CDR2 SQIVND (reference sequence). The CDR3 is 16 residues long. CDR3 DNA sequence: TGTGCCAGTAGTCCCCTTGACAGGGGGGTCACAGATACGCAGTATTTT. It codes for CASSPLDRGVTDTQYF.

The rearrangement links TRBV7-6 to TRBJ1-3, with D perhaps matching TRBD1 (5 bases). Germline values: CDR1 SGHVS, CDR2 FNYEAQ. This CDR3 is built from 15 residues. The V end was cut by 4 bases, the J end by 0 bases, with 10 bases between. CDR3 sequence: CASSSQGYSGNTIYF. Written as DNA, the CDR3 is TGTGCCAGCAGCTCCCAGGGATACTCTGGAAACACCATATATTTT.

The rearrangement links TRBV30 to TRBJ1-4; weak D call: TRBD1 (5 bases). V lost 1 base to trimming and J lost 8 bases, with 17 bases between them. Per the germline V gene, CDR1 is GTSNPN and CDR2 is SVGIG (reference sequence). The CDR3 sequence is 15 residues long. In DNA, the CDR3 is TGTGCCTGGAGTGGGGGACTCCTGAACATAGAAAAACTGTTTTTT. Translated, it gives CAWSGGLLNIEKLFF.

V gene TRBV28 combines with J gene TRBJ2-7; TRBD2 matches 7 bases. The CDR3 is 15 residues long. Germline V gene lookup returns CDR1 MDHEN and CDR2 SYDVKM. After removal of 10 bases from V and 4 bases from J, the junction contained 16 bases not matched to a gene. Written as DNA, the CDR3 is TGTGCCACCCGTAGACTGGGGGAGGGGATTTACGAGCAGTACTTC. Residues: CATRRLGEGIYEQYF.

This rearrangement joins TRBV27 to TRBJ1-1; 7 nucleotides agree with TRBD1. This CDR3 contains 14 residues. Per germline, CDR1 MNHEY and CDR2 SMNVEV (reference sequence). The V segment lost 7 bases and the J segment 10 bases; nucleotides outside the gene matches: 15. In nucleotides, the CDR3 is TGTGCCAGCAAGGAGGGGGCTGGGGGTTCACGAGCTTTCTTT. Translation gives CASKEGAGGSRAFF.

V is TRBV5-1 and J is TRBJ1-1; 7 nucleotides agree with TRBD1. CDR3 length equals 15 residues. J gave up 5 bases and V 5 bases, and 12 bases lay outside the gene matches. Germline CDR1 SGHRS, CDR2 YFSETQ. CDR3 region: CASRPDRVFYTEAFF. The CDR3 DNA sequence: TGCGCCAGCAGACCAGACAGGGTTTTCTATACTGAAGCTTTCTTT.

The chain uses TRBV2 and TRBJ2-2; a weak D match, TRBD2 (5 bases). The germline V and J ends were trimmed by 7 bases and 4 bases, with 13 bases remaining between them. Germline V gives CDR1 SNHLY, CDR2 FYNNEI. CDR3 length: 14 residues. The CDR3 sequence: CASTGISGTGELFF. The CDR3 nucleotides read TGTGCCAGCACCGGGATTTCGGGCACCGGGGAGCTGTTTTTT.

V and J are TRBV30 and TRBJ2-7; tentatively, D is TRBD2 (6 bases). Looked up from germline, CDR1 is GTSNPN and CDR2 is SVGIG (reference sequence). Trimming removed 7 bases from V and 3 bases from J, with 13 bases in between. The CDR3 covers 12 residues. The CDR3 loop reads CALRPGVYEQYF. Here the CDR3 DNA reads TGTGCCTTACGTCCGGGGGTCTACGAGCAGTACTTC. Full variable domain (rest looked up from reference TRBV30 and TRBJ2-7): SQTIHQWPATLVQPVGSPLSLECTVEGTSNPNLYWYRQAAGRGLQLLFYSVGIGQISSEVPQNLSASRPQDRQFILSSKKLLLSDSGFYLCALRPGVYEQYFGPGTRLTVT.

In its sample, this clone was seen a few times. The V and J genes are TRBV27 and TRBJ1-2, with 7 bases lining up with TRBD1. Trimming took 6 bases from V and 3 from J; bases not matched to a gene: 7. CDR3 length equals 14 residues. Germline V CDR1 and CDR2: MNHEY, SMNVEV (reference sequence). The CDR3 nucleotides read TGTGCCAGCAGGAACAGGGGTCCGGACTATGGCTACACCTTC. This sequence encodes CASRNRGPDYGYTF.

The CDR3 reads CASSVREWSHEQYF. Written as DNA, the CDR3 is TGTGCCAGCAGTGTGCGGGAGTGGTCCCACGAGCAGTACTTC. This chain connects TRBV2 to TRBJ2-7; 7 nucleotides match TRBD2. The CDR3 sequence is 14 residues long. Germline values: CDR1 SNHLY, CDR2 FYNNEI. J gave up 5 bases and V 4 bases, and 8 bases lay outside the gene matches.

The chain has TRBV7-8 and TRBJ1-6, with TRBD1 identical over 7 bases. With 7 bases clipped from V and 15 bases from J, the junction kept 9 bases outside the gene matches. The CDR3 loop spans 12 amino acids. Germline CDR1 reads SGHVS; CDR2 reads FQNEAQ. CDR3 loop: CASTNFRQGLHF. DNA of the CDR3: TGTGCCAGCACCAATTTTCGACAGGGCCTCCACTTT. The full variable domain, in which reference TRBV7-8 and TRBJ1-6 provide the parts outside the CDR3, is GAGVSQSPRYKVAKRGQDVALRCDPISGHVSLFWYQQALGQGPEFLTYFQNEAQLDKSGLPSDRFFAERPEGSVSTLKIQRTQQEDSAVYLCASTNFRQGLHFGNGTRLTVT.

This clone was detected a few times. The rearrangement uses TRBV28 and TRBJ2-7; D might be TRBD2 (5 bases). Trimming left V 0 bases short and J 0 bases short, with 15 bases between. This CDR3 comprises 17 residues. The germline V gene has CDR1 MDHEN and CDR2 SYDVKM. The CDR3 sequence: CASSLCFRTATSYEQYF. The CDR3 bases are TGTGCCAGCAGTTTATGCTTCCGGACTGCCACCTCCTACGAGCAGTACTTC. The variable domain in full, completed from reference TRBV28 and TRBJ2-7, reads DVKVTQSSRYLVKRTGEKVFLECVQDMDHENMFWYRQDPGLGLRLIYFSYDVKMKEKGDIPEGYSVSREKKERFSLILESASTNQTSMYLCASSLCFRTATSYEQYFGPGTRLTVT.